A single T cell receptor (beta chain) is shown here with its context. The data were taken from a study of blood T cells in healthy people across ages. Using a J-beta primer mix together with a sample-barcoded 5' primer, a second PCR was run for roughly 6 to 11 cycles. TCRdb re-analysed the 5' RACE reads in MiXCR, keeping a single row per CDR3 protein. The table lists fewer than 900,000 distinct CDR3 sequences, roughly two fifths of them singletons, with more than 20% in the top ten. This CDR3 has 14 amino acids. V was clipped by 3 bases and J by 14 bases; unmatched bases: 12. In germline, CDR1 is DFQATT, CDR2 SNEGSKA (reference sequence).

V and J are TRBV20-1 and TRBJ2-4; TRBD2 agrees at 11 bases. Sequencing was performed on blood. The TCR was taken from a woman aged 60-70 years in good health. The CDR3 DNA sequence: TGCAGTGCTAGCGCAATAACTAGCGGGGGCCAGAAGTACTTC. It is translated as CSASAITSGGQKYF.